This T cell receptor (beta chain) came from a study of cytomegalovirus exposure and HLA in healthy donors (dated by TCRdb to the late 2010s). Notes on the research overall: According to a later analysis, one platform produced both the 110 or so validation repertoires and the roughly 640 repertoires of the first cohort. The study aimed to test whether signatures of past pathogen exposure could be identified by cataloging public T cell receptors. In addition to the first cohort of 500 to 850 subjects, a separate validation cohort of 120 different subjects was used. To predict cytomegalovirus infection status, the study combined high-throughput TCR immunosequencing, statistical association of individual TCRs with disease status, and machine learning. Results and caveats for the whole study, not just this receptor: A later analysis lacked HLA typing for the validation cohort, so it scored co-occurrence in that cohort across all 110 or so repertoires. A few of the identified cytomegalovirus-associated TCR beta chains were confirmed in vitro to be specific for cytomegalovirus antigens. According to the authors, the approach could potentially be generalized to other disease states and immunological phenotypes. In the study, approximately 160 TCR beta chains were listed as associated with cytomegalovirus. Most TCR sequences were observed very rarely across donors, whereas some public TCRs were present in many individuals. Of the cluster scores, approximately 95% were above 0 in a later analysis, which found that TCRs clustered in the first cohort also tended to co-occur in the roughly 130 validation repertoires. The classifier was reported to diagnose cytomegalovirus status with high specificity and sensitivity in both the original cohort and the validation cohort.

Separate from the approximately 700-subject first cohort, the validation cohort of 120 subjects was the group to which the donors belonged. As encoded in the germline V gene (reference sequence), CDR1 is LNHDA while CDR2 is SQIVND. Trimming accounts for 5 bases at V and 3 bases at J, while the number of junction bases matched to no gene is 2. The CDR3 measures 13 amino acids from cysteine to phenylalanine. Only CDR3 DNA remains: 39 bases, in frame from the first base. This clone was seen only a few times. It has no known antigen specificity. The record has no base qualities; no much larger clone is one base away. Library preparation employed the immunoSEQ multiplex PCR assay. The authors processed their data as follows. To diagnose cytomegalovirus status from the catalog of TCR beta chain sequences, a statistical classification framework was built. Here the immuneACCESS table is served through TCRdb, limited to in-frame sequences with V and J called. Missing clones are a known gap in these copies; in checked studies unresolved V genes cover under half, and the rest lacks a known reason. Clone size and the V and J calls come from that table; the DNA yielded D and trimming. This sample lists about 260,000 clones; about 92% were detected once. The ten most abundant clones make up roughly 3% of the sample.

The receptor was isolated from a young woman in good health and CMV-seronegative. Sequences were obtained from PBMCs. The chain employs TRBV19 and TRBJ1-1; 8 bases in the junction line up with TRBD1. The DNA sequence reads TGTGCCAGTAGTGAGACAGGGGACACTGAAGCTTTCTTT. Its coded protein is CASSETGDTEAFF.